This entry concerns a single TCR beta chain. The sample originates from a study of OX40 agonist ivuxolimab in advanced cancers. This CDR3 has 13 amino acids. Germline V lookup: CDR1 MNHEY, CDR2 SVGAGI. Trimming stripped 5 bases from V and 0 bases from J, with 7 bases between. TCRdb's copy holds only in-frame clones and misses some; the assay was immunoSEQ multiplex PCR. This sample has about 72,000 clones, with approximately 92% found just once. This material consisted of CD4+ or CD8+ T cells sorted from blood, taken in a trial of the OX40 agonist ivuxolimab. J is TRBJ2-5 and V is TRBV6-5, with no clear D. The sequence derives from an adult with an advanced solid tumor such as melanoma, head and neck, liver or kidney cancer. The CDR3 reads CASSRAHQETQYF. In nucleotides, the CDR3 is TGTGCCAGCAGTAGGGCACACCAAGAGACCCAGTACTTC.